The clone carrying this T cell receptor (beta chain) was recorded many times. Next came a second PCR, run for about 6 to 12 cycles, which used a sample-barcoded 5' primer along with a J-beta primer mix. TCRdb processed the 5' RACE reads anew with MiXCR; each CDR3 protein has one entry. The table records around 780,000 distinct CDR3 sequences, around three fifths of them present only once. The sample comes from a study of blood T cells in healthy people across ages. This CDR3 is 14 amino acids long. Germline V gene data show CDR1 as SQVTM and CDR2 as ANQGSEA. The V end was cut by 7 bases, the J end by 5 bases, with 21 bases between.

This sequence originates from a man aged 35 to 55 in good health. The chain couples TRBV29-1 to TRBJ2-7; D is unresolved. Material for sequencing was blood. The CDR3 nucleotides are TGCAGCGCTACTGCGATCTCCACCCGAGACGAGCAGTACTTC. Amino acid sequence: CSATAISTRDEQYF.